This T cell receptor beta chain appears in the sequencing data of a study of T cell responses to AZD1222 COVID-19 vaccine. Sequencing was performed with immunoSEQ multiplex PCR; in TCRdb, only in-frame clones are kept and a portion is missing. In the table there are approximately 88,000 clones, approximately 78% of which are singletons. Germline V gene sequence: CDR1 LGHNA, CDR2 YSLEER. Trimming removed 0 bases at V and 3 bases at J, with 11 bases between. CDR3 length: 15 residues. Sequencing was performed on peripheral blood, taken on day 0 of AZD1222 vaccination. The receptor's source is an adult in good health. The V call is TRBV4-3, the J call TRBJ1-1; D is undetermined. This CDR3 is CASSQDTKWDTEAFF. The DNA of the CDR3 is TGCGCCAGCAGCCAAGATACGAAGTGGGACACTGAAGCTTTCTTT.